Listed below are T cell receptor beta chains from one sample, sequenced in a study of cytomegalovirus exposure and HLA in healthy donors. Assay used: immunoSEQ multiplex PCR; TCRdb lists only in-frame clones, some missing. In the table there are some 90,000 clones, roughly two thirds of which are singletons. Sequenced material: PBMCs. These receptors were taken from a man in his fifties in good health and CMV-seronegative. The conserved cysteine and the conserved F or W are not part of the CDR3 here.

v_call,j_call,cdr3_aa
TRBV27,TRBJ2-1,ASSLQGSWSVNEQF
TRBV7-9,TRBJ2-1,ASSPPRGHPSYNEQF
TRBV7-2,TRBJ2-1,ASSFSSGRVNEQF
TRBV5-6,TRBJ1-5,ASSRGYPTWDQPQH
TRBV2,TRBJ2-1,ASSETFPRSTRLAGAYNEQF
TRBV9,TRBJ2-7,ASSPRTANPYEQY
TRBV19,TRBJ1-1,ASSITGANTEAF
TRBV5-8,TRBJ1-4,ASSAALQGEKLF
TRBV19,TRBJ1-2,ASSKDREVYGYT
TRBV19,TRBJ2-1,ASSNGTSGRMNGQF
TRBV27,TRBJ2-1,ASSLAAKIEQF
TRBV7-9,TRBJ1-2,ASSLAGTGDGYP
TRBV18,TRBJ2-7,ASSQGTDYEQY
TRBV6-5,TRBJ1-4,ASRPQGDGVEKLF
TRBV29-1,TRBJ2-7,SVCRGITYEQY
TRBV9,TRBJ2-3,ASSATGFSTDTQY
TRBV6-5,TRBJ2-7,ASSWDMVSGEQY
TRBV4-3,TRBJ2-1,ASSQEMTSANEQF
TRBV5-1,TRBJ2-1,ASSSTSGVNNEQF
TRBV10-3,TRBJ2-7,AISDGSSYEQY
TRBV6-1,TRBJ1-4,ASSPHLATNEKLF
TRBV28,TRBJ1-2,ASSSTANYGYT
TRBV5-1,TRBJ2-3,ASSSFPGTSGTDTQY
TRBV15,TRBJ2-6,ATSRDLGAGGANVLT
TRBV11-2,TRBJ2-2,ASSSVSGRAGGELF
TRBV25-1,TRBJ1-4,ASGHMKLF
TRBV27,TRBJ2-5,ASRAMDQETQY
TRBV18,TRBJ2-7,ASSPGQASYEQY
TRBV4-3,TRBJ1-2,ASSPQGMGNYGYT
TRBV28,TRBJ2-7,ASIPHPQGPYEQY
TRBV6-4,TRBJ2-1,ASSGDMGHNEQF
TRBV27,TRBJ2-2,ASSSPSLGTGELF
TRBV28,TRBJ1-2,ASRTSGGRDYGYI
TRBV6-6,TRBJ2-7,ASSLDSGTVYEQY
TRBV7-3,TRBJ1-1,SSSLGQGEAF
TRBV5-1,TRBJ2-5,ASRPRTGAYQETQY
TRBV7-9,TRBJ2-1,ASSLATRGRSYNEQF
TRBV15,TRBJ2-3,ATSRNSGRVADTQY
TRBV4-2,TRBJ1-1,ASSQIRGNTEAF
TRBV7-8,TRBJ2-7,ASSWDKAYEQY
TRBV18,TRBJ2-4,ASSSDRVKNIQY
TRBV28,TRBJ2-1,ASRQDRGGGRRQYNEQF